Listed below are T cell receptor beta chains from one sample, sequenced in a study of identifying expanded T cells in peripheral blood. This table comes from immunoSEQ multiplex PCR, and its TCRdb copy is limited to in-frame clones, with some not included. There are under 130,000 clones in the sample; 75% to 90% occur only once, and about 16% lies in the top ten. The sequenced material came from blood. These receptors were taken from a person aged 18 to 70 in good health. Both conserved end residues are part of each CDR3. The D gene is left open where the match is weak. The listing skips clone size in some rows; elsewhere it reads once, few, many or a size class.

D: NA
length: 12
size: NA
V: TRBV7-9
J: TRBJ2-5
CDR3: CASSLRDEAQYF
DNA: TGTGCCAGCAGCTTAAGGGACGAAGCCCAGTACTTC

D: NA
length: 14
size: NA
V: TRBV6-6
J: TRBJ2-7
CDR3: CASSYSGGTYEQYF
DNA: TGTGCCAGCAGTTACTCAGGTGGGACCTACGAGCAGTACTTC

D: NA
length: 13
size: NA
V: TRBV7-9
J: TRBJ2-7
CDR3: CASSSGASYEQYF
DNA: TGTGCCAGCAGCTCGGGCGCGAGCTACGAGCAGTACTTC

D: TRBD1
length: 18
size: NA
V: TRBV7-9
J: TRBJ1-1
CDR3: CASSHRPGQGSKNTEAFF
DNA: TGTGCCAGCAGCCACAGACCGGGACAGGGATCCAAGAACACTGAAGCTTTCTTT

D: NA
length: 14
size: NA
V: TRBV2
J: TRBJ2-5
CDR3: CASRGTGSRETQYF
DNA: TGTGCCAGCAGAGGTACTGGGAGCCGGGAGACCCAGTACTTC

D: NA
length: 14
size: NA
V: TRBV7-9
J: TRBJ1-1
CDR3: CASSLGGFLAEAFF
DNA: TGTGCCAGCAGCTTGGGGGGTTTTCTAGCTGAAGCTTTCTTT

D: TRBD1
length: 15
size: NA
V: TRBV6-1
J: TRBJ2-5
CDR3: CAISPRPGQEETQYF
DNA: TGTGCCATTTCTCCCAGACCGGGACAGGAAGAGACCCAGTACTTC

D: NA
length: 15
size: few
V: TRBV30
J: TRBJ1-1
CDR3: CAWRKSLDLYTEAFF
DNA: TGTGCCTGGAGGAAGAGCCTGGACCTTTACACTGAAGCTTTCTTT

D: NA
length: 15
size: NA
V: TRBV27
J: TRBJ1-4
CDR3: CASSLGDRTIEKLFF
DNA: TGTGCCAGCAGTTTAGGAGACCGCACGATTGAAAAACTGTTTTTT

D: NA
length: 14
size: once
V: TRBV5-1
J: TRBJ1-1
CDR3: CASSLGQVDTEAFF
DNA: TGCGCCAGCAGCTTGGGACAGGTAGACACTGAAGCTTTCTTT

D: NA
length: 12
size: NA
V: TRBV6-1
J: TRBJ2-7
CDR3: CATSPLSYEQYF
DNA: TGTGCCACCTCCCCACTTTCCTACGAGCAGTACTTC

D: NA
length: 17
size: NA
V: TRBV27
J: TRBJ1-5
CDR3: CASSLRGGGDSNQPQHF
DNA: TGTGCCAGCAGTTTACGAGGAGGGGGGGATAGCAATCAGCCCCAGCATTTT

D: NA
length: 16
size: NA
V: TRBV29-1
J: TRBJ2-7
CDR3: CSVQDSGITGHYEQYF
DNA: TGCAGCGTCCAGGACTCGGGGATAACCGGACACTACGAGCAGTACTTC

D: TRBD1
length: 13
size: NA
V: TRBV18
J: TRBJ1-1
CDR3: CASSRGSQTEAFF
DNA: TGTGCCAGCTCCAGGGGGTCTCAGACTGAAGCTTTCTTT

D: NA
length: 16
size: once
V: TRBV11-3
J: TRBJ1-2
CDR3: CAQQSRVVYSNYGYTF
DNA: TGTGCCCAGCAATCCCGGGTAGTTTACTCTAACTATGGCTACACCTTC

D: NA
length: 16
size: few
V: TRBV11-2
J: TRBJ1-4
CDR3: CASSLRGRSTNEKLFF
DNA: TGTGCCAGCAGCTTGAGGGGAAGGTCCACTAATGAAAAACTGTTTTTT

D: TRBD2
length: 14
size: NA
V: TRBV6-6
J: TRBJ2-7
CDR3: CASSPGLATDEQYF
DNA: TGTGCCAGCAGTCCGGGACTAGCTACCGACGAGCAGTACTTC

D: NA
length: 13
size: NA
V: TRBV13
J: TRBJ1-4
CDR3: CASSLGWEEKLFF
DNA: TGTGCCAGCAGCTTGGGCTGGGAGGAAAAACTGTTTTTT

D: NA
length: 13
size: NA
V: TRBV11-2
J: TRBJ1-2
CDR3: CASSLAGVNSGTF
DNA: TGTGCCAGCAGCTTGGCAGGTGTAAACTCGGGTACCTTC

D: NA
length: 12
size: NA
V: TRBV29-1
J: TRBJ2-5
CDR3: CSVKAGEETQYF
DNA: TGCAGCGTTAAGGCAGGAGAAGAGACCCAGTACTTC

D: NA
length: 15
size: NA
V: TRBV30
J: TRBJ1-4
CDR3: CAWSTLGASNEKLFF
DNA: TGTGCCTGGAGTACACTGGGGGCCAGTAATGAAAAACTGTTTTTT

D: NA
length: 15
size: NA
V: TRBV6-5
J: TRBJ2-3
CDR3: CASSPGRWDTDTQYF
DNA: TGTGCCAGCAGTCCCGGACGGTGGGACACAGATACGCAGTATTTT

D: NA
length: 12
size: NA
V: TRBV7-2
J: TRBJ1-1
CDR3: CASSRPFTEAFF
DNA: TGTGCCAGCAGCCGGCCCTTCACTGAAGCTTTCTTT

D: TRBD2
length: 17
size: NA
V: TRBV13
J: TRBJ2-1
CDR3: CASSLGTAGGPLNEQFF
DNA: TGTGCCAGCAGCTTAGGCACAGCGGGGGGCCCCCTCAATGAGCAGTTCTTC

D: NA
length: 14
size: few
V: TRBV19
J: TRBJ1-1
CDR3: CASSIGDLNTEAFF
DNA: TGTGCCAGTAGTATAGGGGACCTGAACACTGAAGCTTTCTTT

D: TRBD1
length: 15
size: NA
V: TRBV4-3
J: TRBJ2-3
CDR3: CASSLQGANTDTQYF
DNA: TGCGCCAGCAGCCTACAGGGGGCCAACACAGATACGCAGTATTTT

D: TRBD1
length: 17
size: NA
V: TRBV7-2
J: TRBJ2-7
CDR3: CASSLPPPGQGAYEQYF
DNA: TGTGCCAGCAGCTTACCCCCCCCCGGACAGGGGGCCTACGAGCAGTACTTC

D: NA
length: 14
size: NA
V: TRBV7-9
J: TRBJ1-2
CDR3: CASSLISIGYGYTF
DNA: TGTGCCAGCAGCTTAATATCTATCGGCTATGGCTACACCTTC

D: NA
length: 15
size: NA
V: TRBV6-5
J: TRBJ2-1
CDR3: CASSPLRRGIDEQFF
DNA: TGTGCCAGCAGTCCCCTTCGACGCGGGATCGATGAGCAGTTCTTC

D: NA
length: 16
size: NA
V: TRBV7-8
J: TRBJ2-7
CDR3: CASSDGSGAGSYEQYF
DNA: TGTGCCAGCAGCGACGGCTCGGGGGCAGGGTCCTACGAGCAGTACTTC

D: NA
length: 16
size: NA
V: TRBV29-1
J: TRBJ2-1
CDR3: CSVFTLRGTPYNEQFF
DNA: TGCAGCGTTTTTACCCTACGGGGGACTCCCTACAATGAGCAGTTCTTC

D: NA
length: 16
size: NA
V: TRBV4-3
J: TRBJ1-4
CDR3: CASSQGTGTTNEKLFF
DNA: TGCGCCAGCAGCCAAGGGACCGGGACGACTAATGAAAAACTGTTTTTT

D: NA
length: 14
size: once
V: TRBV6-6
J: TRBJ1-5
CDR3: CASSYSDQDQPQHF
DNA: TGTGCCAGCAGTTACTCGGATCAGGATCAGCCCCAGCATTTT

D: TRBD1
length: 16
size: NA
V: TRBV27
J: TRBJ1-2
CDR3: CASSSGPTGGFDGYTF
DNA: TGTGCCAGCAGTTCAGGCCCGACAGGGGGCTTCGATGGCTACACCTTC